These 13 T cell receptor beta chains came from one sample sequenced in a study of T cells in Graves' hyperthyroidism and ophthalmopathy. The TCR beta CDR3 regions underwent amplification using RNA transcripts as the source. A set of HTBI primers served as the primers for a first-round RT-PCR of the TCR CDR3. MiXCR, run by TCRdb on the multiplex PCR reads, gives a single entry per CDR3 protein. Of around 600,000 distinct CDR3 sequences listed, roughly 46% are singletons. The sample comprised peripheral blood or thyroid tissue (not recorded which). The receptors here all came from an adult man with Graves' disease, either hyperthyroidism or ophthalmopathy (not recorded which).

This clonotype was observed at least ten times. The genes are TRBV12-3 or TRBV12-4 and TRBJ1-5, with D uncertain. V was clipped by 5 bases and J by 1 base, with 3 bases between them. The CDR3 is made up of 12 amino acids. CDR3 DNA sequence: TGTGCCAGCAGTACCAGCAATCAGCCCCAGCATTTT. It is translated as CASSTSNQPQHF.

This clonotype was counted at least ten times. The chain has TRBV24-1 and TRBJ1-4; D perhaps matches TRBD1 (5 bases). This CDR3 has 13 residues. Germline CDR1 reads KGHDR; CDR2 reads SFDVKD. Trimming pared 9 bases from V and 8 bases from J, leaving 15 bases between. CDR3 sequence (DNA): TGTGCCACCGGGGGGTCGGGCAGCGAAAAACTGTTTTTT. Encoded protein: CATGGSGSEKLFF.

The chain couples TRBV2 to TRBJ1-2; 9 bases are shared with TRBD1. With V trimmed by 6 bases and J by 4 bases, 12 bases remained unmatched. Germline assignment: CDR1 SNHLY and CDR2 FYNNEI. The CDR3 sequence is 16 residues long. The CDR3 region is CASRGVQTGGGYGYTF. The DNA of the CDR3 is TGTGCCAGCAGGGGGGTTCAAACAGGGGGCGGCTATGGCTACACCTTC.

CDR3 loop: CATSVGLNQPQHF. CDR3 nucleotides: TGTGCCACCAGTGTGGGCCTCAATCAGCCCCAGCATTTT. The gene calls are TRBV7-9 and TRBJ1-5; no reliable D call. This CDR3 spans 13 amino acids. V was trimmed by 10 bases and J by 3 bases, leaving 13 bases between them. CDR1 is SEHNR and CDR2 is FQNEAQ in the germline V gene (reference sequence).

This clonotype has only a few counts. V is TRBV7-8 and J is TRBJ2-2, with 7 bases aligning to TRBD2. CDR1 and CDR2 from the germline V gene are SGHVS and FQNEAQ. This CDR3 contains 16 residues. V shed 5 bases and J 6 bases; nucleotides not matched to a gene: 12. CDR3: CASSQATSSVSGELFF. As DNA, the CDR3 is TGTGCCAGCAGCCAAGCGACTAGCTCGGTGTCCGGGGAGCTGTTTTTT. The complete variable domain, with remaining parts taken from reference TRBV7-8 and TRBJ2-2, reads GAGVSQSPRYKVAKRGQDVALRCDPISGHVSLFWYQQALGQGPEFLTYFQNEAQLDKSGLPSDRFFAERPEGSVSTLKIQRTQQEDSAVYLCASSQATSSVSGELFFGEGSRLTVL.

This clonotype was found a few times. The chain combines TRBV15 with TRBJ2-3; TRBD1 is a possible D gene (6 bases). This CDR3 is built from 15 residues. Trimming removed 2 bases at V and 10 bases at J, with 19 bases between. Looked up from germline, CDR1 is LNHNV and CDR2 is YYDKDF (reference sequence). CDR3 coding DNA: TGTGCCACCAGCAGACAACAGGGTCGAGCGAATCCGCAGTATTTT. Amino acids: CATSRQQGRANPQYF.

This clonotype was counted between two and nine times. CDR3 in DNA: TGTGCCAGCAGTTACTCCGGGATGGGCTACAACTACGAGCAGTACTTC. This sequence encodes CASSYSGMGYNYEQYF. V and J are TRBV6-6 and TRBJ2-7, with a tentative D call TRBD2 (5 bases). This CDR3 is built from 16 residues. Trimming took off 0 bases at V and 3 bases at J, with 15 bases between the two ends. Germline V lookup: CDR1 MNHNY, CDR2 SVGAGI (reference sequence).

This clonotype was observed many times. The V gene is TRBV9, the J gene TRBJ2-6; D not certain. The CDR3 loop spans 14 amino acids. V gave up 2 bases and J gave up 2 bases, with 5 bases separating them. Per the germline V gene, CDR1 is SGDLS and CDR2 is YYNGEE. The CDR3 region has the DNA TGTGCCAGCAGCGTTCACGCTGGGGCCAACGTCCTGACTTTC. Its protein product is CASSVHAGANVLTF.

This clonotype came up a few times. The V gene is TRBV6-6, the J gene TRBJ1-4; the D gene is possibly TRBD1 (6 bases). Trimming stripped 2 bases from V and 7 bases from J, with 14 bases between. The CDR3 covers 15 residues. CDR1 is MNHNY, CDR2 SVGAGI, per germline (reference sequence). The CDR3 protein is CASSYLEGVGEKLFF. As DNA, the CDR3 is TGTGCCAGCAGTTACCTGGAGGGGGTCGGTGAAAAACTGTTTTTT.

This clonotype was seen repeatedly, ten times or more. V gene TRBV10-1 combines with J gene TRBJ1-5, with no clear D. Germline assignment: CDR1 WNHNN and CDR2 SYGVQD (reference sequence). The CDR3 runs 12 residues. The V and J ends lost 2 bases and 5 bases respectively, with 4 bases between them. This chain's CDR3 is CASSEADQPQHF. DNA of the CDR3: TGCGCCAGCAGTGAGGCCGATCAGCCCCAGCATTTT.

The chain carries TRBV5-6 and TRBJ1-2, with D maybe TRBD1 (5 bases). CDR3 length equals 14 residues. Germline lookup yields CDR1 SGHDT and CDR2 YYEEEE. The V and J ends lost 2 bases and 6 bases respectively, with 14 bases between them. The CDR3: CASSFGTTGDGYTF. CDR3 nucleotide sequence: TGTGCCAGCAGCTTCGGCACGACGGGGGATGGCTACACCTTC.

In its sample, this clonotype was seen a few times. The CDR3 loop is CASRYRTEAFF. The CDR3 DNA follows: TGTGCCAGCAGATACAGGACTGAAGCTTTCTTT. The rearrangement uses TRBV3-1 and TRBJ1-1; a possible D gene is TRBD1 (5 bases). CDR3 length: 11 amino acids. Germline CDR1 reads LGHDT; CDR2 reads YNNKEL (reference sequence). The V and J ends lost 6 bases and 5 bases respectively, with 7 bases between them. Supplemented by reference TRBV3-1 and TRBJ1-1, the full variable domain reads DTAVSQTPKYLVTQMGNDKSIKCEQNLGHDTMYWYKQDSKKFLKIMFSYNNKELIINETVPNRFSPKSPDKAHLNLHINSLELGDSAVYFCASRYRTEAFFGQGTRLTVV.

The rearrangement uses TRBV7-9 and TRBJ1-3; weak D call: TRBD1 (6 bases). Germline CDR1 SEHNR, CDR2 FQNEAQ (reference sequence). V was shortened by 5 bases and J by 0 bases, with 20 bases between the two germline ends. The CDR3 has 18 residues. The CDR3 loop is CASSKTARQATSGNTIYF. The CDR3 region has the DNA TGTGCCAGCAGCAAAACCGCCCGACAGGCCACCTCTGGAAACACCATATATTTT.